This T cell receptor beta chain comes out of a study of regulatory T cells in long-lasting Graves disease. Study-level points and caveats: It was in persistent disease that TRBV28, TRBJ1-2 and TRBJ2-5 were favored.

This clonotype appeared a few times. Antigen: not known. Time point noted: newly diagnosed GD, antithyroid drugs for less than 3 months. Extracted PBMC RNA gave rise to the TCR library. American Thyroid Association guidelines defined Graves' disease diagnosis. Enrollment of patients was through an endocrinology department in Xi'an, China. The V end lost 9 bases, the J end lost 0 bases, and 20 bases lay between the germline ends. This CDR3 region has 17 residues. Per the germline V gene, CDR1 is KGHDR and CDR2 is SFDVKD. Through Arm-PCR of CDR3 regions and iRepertoire HTBI primers, TCR beta libraries were built. TCRdb called the multiplex PCR reads again in MiXCR, with one record for every CDR3 protein. This repertoire shows some 400,000 distinct CDR3 sequences, 15% found once; its top ten account for approximately 16%. In addition, the sample was reused for a study of T cells in Graves' hyperthyroidism and ophthalmopathy. That paper adds: Graves' hyperthyroidism without ophthalmopathy progression within 18 months was termed stable.

The genes are TRBV24-1 and TRBJ1-5; D ambiguous. This clonotype was obtained from a woman in her twenties or thirties with Graves disease. Sample: peripheral blood mononuclear cells (PBMCs), taken at new diagnosis, from a patient treated with antithyroid drugs. Here the CDR3 DNA reads TGTGCCACCTCGAGCGGGCAGGCACGGTATAGCAATCAGCCCCAGCATTTT. It yields the protein CATSSGQARYSNQPQHF.